The 11 T cell receptor beta chains listed next were all sequenced from one sample in a study of T cells in Graves' hyperthyroidism and ophthalmopathy. RNA transcripts gave rise to amplified TCR beta CDR3 regions. Carried out on the TCR CDR3, a first-round RT-PCR used the HTBI primer set. Each CDR3 protein gets one entry after TCRdb re-called the multiplex PCR reads with MiXCR. This repertoire shows roughly 710,000 distinct CDR3 sequences, about 35% found once; its top ten account for roughly 31%. Material for sequencing was blood. The receptor source for this set is a woman in her 40s with Graves' hyperthyroidism.

The chain recombines TRBV10-1 with TRBJ2-7; D is uncertain. Germline loops: CDR1 WNHNN, CDR2 SYGVQD (reference sequence). V shed 7 bases and J shed 6 bases, with 22 bases lying between them. The CDR3 loop spans 15 amino acids. In DNA, the CDR3 is TGCGCCAGCAAGAGGTCCATCGGACCTTCTGCCGAGCAGTACTTC. It yields the protein CASKRSIGPSAEQYF.

This clonotype was observed many times. V and J are TRBV7-3 and TRBJ2-7, with 11 bases lining up with TRBD1. Germline loops: CDR1 SGHTA, CDR2 FQGTGA. The V gene end was trimmed by 0 bases and the J gene end by 0 bases; junction bases not matched to a gene: 1. This CDR3 has 16 amino acids. The CDR3 spells CASSLTGQGASYEQYF. The CDR3 DNA is TGTGCCAGCAGCTTAACAGGACAGGGGGCCTCCTACGAGCAGTACTTC.

The chain has TRBV9 and TRBJ1-1, with TRBD1 matching over 11 bases. The CDR3 has 15 residues. Looked up from germline, CDR1 is SGDLS and CDR2 is YYNGEE. Trimming took 0 bases from V and 6 from J; bases not matched to a gene: 4. The DNA of the CDR3 is TGTGCCAGCAGCGTAGCGGACAGGGGGCTCGCTGAAGCTTTCTTT. Protein sequence: CASSVADRGLAEAFF.

The J gene is TRBJ2-2, the V gene TRBV7-6; 11 bases agree with TRBD1. V gave up 5 bases and J gave up 7 bases; unmatched junction bases: 3. This CDR3 has 14 amino acids. Germline values: CDR1 SGHVS, CDR2 FNYEAQ. For the CDR3, the DNA is TGTGCCAGCAGCCGGACAGGGGGCGACGGGGAGCTGTTTTTT. This gives the protein CASSRTGGDGELFF.

In this sample, this clonotype turned up a few times. V is TRBV7-2 and J is TRBJ2-7; maybe TRBD1 (6 bases). The CDR3 has 12 amino acids. V dropped 3 bases and J dropped 12 bases, with 15 bases sitting between them. Germline V gene sequence: CDR1 SGHTA, CDR2 FQGNSA. The CDR3 sequence: CASSFPQGLLYF. Here the CDR3 DNA reads TGTGCCAGCAGCTTCCCACAGGGCCTTTTGTACTTC.

This clonotype has at least ten counts. V is TRBV12-3 or TRBV12-4 and J is TRBJ1-5, with 8 nucleotides matching TRBD1. With 4 bases clipped from V and 9 bases from J, the junction kept 5 bases outside the gene matches. The CDR3 sequence is 13 residues long. The CDR3 reads CASSSDRGMPQHF. DNA of the CDR3: TGTGCCAGCAGTTCTGACAGGGGCATGCCCCAGCATTTT.

This clonotype appeared a few times. CDR3 sequence (DNA): TGTGCCAGCAGTTTAAGGGTAGCGGATCAGCCCCAGCATTTT. It codes for CASSLRVADQPQHF. This sequence joins TRBV12-3 or TRBV12-4 and TRBJ1-5; no firm D call. The V end was cut by 2 bases, the J end by 5 bases, with 10 bases between. The CDR3 has 14 residues.

The gene calls are TRBV7-2 and TRBJ2-5; 8 bases align to TRBD2. This CDR3 is built from 16 residues. The germline V gene has CDR1 SGHTA and CDR2 FQGNSA. V shed 5 bases and J 4 bases; nucleotides not matched to a gene: 12. The CDR3 here is CASSPYIGGEVETQYF. DNA of the CDR3: TGTGCCAGCAGCCCATATATCGGGGGGGAGGTAGAGACCCAGTACTTC.

As regards this clonotype: At one of its ends the junction is not consistent with the germline gene, which may arise from a read error. J is TRBJ2-5 and V is TRBV11-2, with TRBD2 matching over 7 bases. The V gene's germline CDR1 is SGHAT and CDR2 FQNNGV. CDR3 length: 15 amino acids. The CDR3 reads CTSSLAGDLVETQYF. The CDR3 bases are TGTACCAGCAGCTTGGCGGGAGATTTGGTAGAGACCCAGTACTTC.

For this clonotype: A much larger clone lies one base from this, so it may be a read error. The CDR3 region has the DNA TGCAGCGTAGACCAGACAGGTTGGGAGACCCGGTACTTC. It encodes CSVDQTGWETRYF. The chain links TRBV29-1 to TRBJ2-5; D is perhaps TRBD1 (6 bases). CDR3 length: 13 residues. Germline V lookup: CDR1 SQVTM, CDR2 ANQGSEA.

Ten or more counts support this clonotype. V is TRBV19 and J is TRBJ2-7, with D perhaps matching TRBD2 (6 bases). Germline V CDR1 and CDR2: LNHDA, SQIVND (reference sequence). This CDR3 region has 12 residues. Trimming took 5 bases from V and 7 from J, leaving 12 bases between them. CDR3 sequence reads: CASSQRVEEQYF. DNA of the CDR3: TGTGCCAGTAGTCAGCGGGTTGAAGAGCAGTACTTC.